This record looks at one T cell receptor beta chain sequence and its context. Its antigen is as yet unknown. V shed 4 bases and J shed 7 bases, with 14 bases lying between them. Germline V CDR1 and CDR2: SGHRS, YFSETQ. The CDR3 contains 14 residues. The data are from a study of cytotoxic CD8 clonotypes in ibrutinib-treated CLL. Deep sequencing aimed at 1 in 200,000 to 1 in 1 million T cells' resolution. The repertoire was sequenced with immunoSEQ multiplex PCR; TCRdb's copy has only in-frame clones and lacks some. The repertoire holds around 97,000 clones, with approximately 82% as singletons. General study points: Clonality increased at ibrutinib response and stayed stable in sustained remission. At progression, however, it fell back toward baseline.

The genes are TRBV5-1 and TRBJ1-4, with D uncertain. Sequenced material: PBMCs, taken after 12 months of ibrutinib treatment. The sequence was obtained from a human donor with chronic lymphocytic leukemia. CDR3 region: CASSAPGNREKLFF. The CDR3 coding sequence is TGCGCCAGCAGCGCCCCGGGGAACCGTGAAAAACTGTTTTTT.